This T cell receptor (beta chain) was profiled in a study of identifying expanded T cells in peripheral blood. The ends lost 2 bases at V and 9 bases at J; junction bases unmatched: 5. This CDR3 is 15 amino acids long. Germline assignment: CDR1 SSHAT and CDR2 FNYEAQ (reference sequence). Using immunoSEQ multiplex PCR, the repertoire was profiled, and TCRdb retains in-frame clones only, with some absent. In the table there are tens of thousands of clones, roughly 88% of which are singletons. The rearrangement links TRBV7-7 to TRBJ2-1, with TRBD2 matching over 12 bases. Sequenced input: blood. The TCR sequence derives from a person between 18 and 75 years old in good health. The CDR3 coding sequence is TGTGCCAGCAGCTTAAAACCTAGCGGGGGGGGTGAGCAGTTCTTC. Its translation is CASSLKPSGGGEQFF.